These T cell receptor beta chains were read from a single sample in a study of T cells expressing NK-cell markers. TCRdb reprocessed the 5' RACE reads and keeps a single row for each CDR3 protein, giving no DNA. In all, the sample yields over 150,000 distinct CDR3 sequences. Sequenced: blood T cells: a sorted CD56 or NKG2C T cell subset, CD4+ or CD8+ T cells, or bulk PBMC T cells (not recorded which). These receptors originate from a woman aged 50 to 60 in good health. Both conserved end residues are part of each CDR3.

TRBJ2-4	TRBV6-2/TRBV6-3	CASSSPGTSDIQYF
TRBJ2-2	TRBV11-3	CASSEKRRTGELFF
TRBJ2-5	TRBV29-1	CSVERPDSGRLRETQYF
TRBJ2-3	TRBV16	CASSGDFADTQYF
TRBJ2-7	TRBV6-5	CACAEGSHDEQYF
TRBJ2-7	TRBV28	CASSTTLLAYEQYF
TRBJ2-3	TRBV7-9	CASSLATGGYGQYF
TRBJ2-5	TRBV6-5	CASSPGLAGGPGRETQYF
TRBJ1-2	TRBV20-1	CSASTRQGMHYGYTF
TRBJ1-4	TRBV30	CAWSVQPGDEKLFF
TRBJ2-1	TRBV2	CASKVAGGLSYNEQFF
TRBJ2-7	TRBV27	CASSFLGGASEQYF
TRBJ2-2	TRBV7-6	CASSPPGSRELFF
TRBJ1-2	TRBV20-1	CSARDWPRTVYGYTF
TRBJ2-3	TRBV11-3	CASSPRSDTQYF
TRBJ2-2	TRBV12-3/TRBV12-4	CASSLLGEQSTGELFF
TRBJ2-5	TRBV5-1	CASSSREDETQYF
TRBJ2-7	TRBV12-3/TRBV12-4	CASSQWDGTREQYF
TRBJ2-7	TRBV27	CASTTFNGAYEQYF
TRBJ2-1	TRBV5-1	CASSYPGTSGYNEQFF
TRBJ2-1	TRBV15	CATSRATRSYNEQFF
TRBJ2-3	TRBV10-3	CAISGGSDTQYF
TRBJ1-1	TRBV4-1	CASSQDTAMNTEAFF
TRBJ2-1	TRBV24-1	CATSAGEQFYNEQFF
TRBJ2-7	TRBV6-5	CASSYPSGRGSHEQYF
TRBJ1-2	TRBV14	CASSQVRWDGYTF